The 14 T cell receptor beta chains below all came from one sample that was sequenced in a study of beta chain features in type 1 diabetes. Every bit of the isolated RNA underwent reverse transcription, so sequencing read expressed TCRB transcripts. This table comes from immunoSEQ multiplex PCR, and its TCRdb copy is limited to in-frame clones, with some not included. The profile shows approximately 340,000 clones, about 14% of them singletons. The sample consisted of naive CD4+ T cells from blood. These TCRs come from a woman under 30 in good health.

The chain joins TRBV7-8 to TRBJ1-2; tentative D call: TRBD1 (6 bases). Deletions cut 5 bases from V and 7 bases from J, with 20 bases between. The CDR3 is 15 amino acids. Germline lookup yields CDR1 SGHVS and CDR2 FQNEAQ. The CDR3 is CASSPSTGAPSGYTF. In nucleotides, the CDR3 is TGTGCCAGCAGCCCCTCGACAGGAGCCCCCTCTGGCTACACCTTC. Supplemented by reference TRBV7-8 and TRBJ1-2, the full variable domain reads GAGVSQSPRYKVAKRGQDVALRCDPISGHVSLFWYQQALGQGPEFLTYFQNEAQLDKSGLPSDRFFAERPEGSVSTLKIQRTQQEDSAVYLCASSPSTGAPSGYTFGSGTRLTVV.

This clone was detected a few times. V and J are TRBV30 and TRBJ1-1; no firm D call. Germline values: CDR1 GTSNPN, CDR2 SVGIG (reference sequence). This CDR3 comprises 14 residues. The V and J ends lost 0 bases and 2 bases respectively, with 10 bases between them. The CDR3 spells CAWSVPPGNTEAFF. In DNA form, the CDR3 reads TGTGCCTGGAGTGTACCGCCGGGAAACACTGAAGCTTTCTTT. The full variable domain, with the rest looked up from reference TRBV30 and TRBJ1-1, is SQTIHQWPATLVQPVGSPLSLECTVEGTSNPNLYWYRQAAGRGLQLLFYSVGIGQISSEVPQNLSASRPQDRQFILSSKKLLLSDSGFYLCAWSVPPGNTEAFFGQGTRLTVV.

The chain recombines TRBV5-1 with TRBJ1-2; tentatively, D is TRBD1 (5 bases). Germline CDR1 reads SGHRS; CDR2 reads YFSETQ. The CDR3 consists of 15 residues. Trimming cost V 4 bases and J 6 bases, with 19 bases left between them. DNA for the CDR3: TGCGCCAGCAGCGGGGGAAGGAGGGTTATGGATGGCTACACCTTC. It encodes CASSGGRRVMDGYTF.

The rearrangement uses TRBV19 and TRBJ2-1; unclear D gene. The CDR3 runs 16 residues. Trimming left V 2 bases short and J 7 bases short, with 18 bases between. The germline V gene has CDR1 LNHDA and CDR2 SQIVND (reference sequence). CDR3 bases: TGTGCCAGTAGTATAAAGGCGCGGTGGTCGAGGAATGAGCAGTTCTTC. Its translation is CASSIKARWSRNEQFF.

The chain links TRBV4-2 to TRBJ1-4; D remains ambiguous. With 2 bases removed from V and 6 bases from J, the gap between germline ends came to 13 bases. Looked up from germline, CDR1 is LGHNA and CDR2 is YNFKEQ. CDR3 length: 15 residues. The DNA for the CDR3 is TGTGCCAGCAGCCAATCACAGCGGTGGGATGAAAAACTGTTTTTT. Encoded protein: CASSQSQRWDEKLFF.

The rearrangement links TRBV9 to TRBJ2-3; D is possibly TRBD2 (6 bases). V gave up 3 bases and J gave up 1 base, with 15 bases separating them. The CDR3 sequence is 16 residues long. Germline CDR1 and CDR2: SGDLS and YYNGEE. CDR3 loop: CASSADIQRGTDTQYF. The DNA for the CDR3 is TGTGCCAGCAGCGCGGATATTCAGCGGGGCACAGATACGCAGTATTTT.

This clone has just a few counts. V and J are TRBV7-3 and TRBJ2-1, with 10 bases that match TRBD2. In germline, CDR1 is SGHTA, CDR2 FQGTGA. The CDR3 sequence is 16 residues long. V lost 4 bases, J lost 5 bases, and 8 bases stayed unmatched. The CDR3 coding sequence is TGTGCCAGCAGCTCCCAGGGACTAGCGATAAACAATGAGCAGTTCTTC. This translates into CASSSQGLAINNEQFF.

J is TRBJ2-5 and V is TRBV7-3; tentatively, D is TRBD2 (6 bases). The CDR3 has 12 residues. Germline lookup yields CDR1 SGHTA and CDR2 FQGTGA. V was shortened by 4 bases and J by 9 bases, with 12 bases between the two germline ends. CDR3 in DNA: TGTGCCAGCAGCTCCTTGGGGGGTCCCCAGTACTTC. Translated: CASSSLGGPQYF.

The chain has TRBV7-9 and TRBJ1-1; D unclear. Germline V CDR1 and CDR2: SEHNR, FQNEAQ (reference sequence). V was pared by 1 base and J by 7 bases, with 7 bases between. The CDR3 has 12 residues. CDR3 residues: CASSLDTVEAFF. For the CDR3, the DNA is TGTGCCAGCAGCTTAGATACTGTTGAAGCTTTCTTT.

V usage is TRBV21-1 and J usage is TRBJ2-1; TRBD2, as called in the table, went unchecked against the DNA. TRBV21-1 is termed a pseudogene. This CDR3 spans 15 amino acids. CDR3 protein: CASSKGASEYNEQFF. In DNA form, the CDR3 reads TGTGCCAGCAGCAAAGGGGCTAGCGAATACAATGAGCAGTTCTTC.

This clone was seen only a few times. The chain joins TRBV6-1 to TRBJ2-7, with D tentatively TRBD2 (6 bases). Germline lookup yields CDR1 MNHNS and CDR2 SASEGT. Trimming removed 2 bases from V and 4 bases from J, with 15 bases in between. The CDR3 consists of 15 residues. The CDR3: CASSEWHPGRYEQYF. The CDR3 DNA sequence: TGTGCCAGCAGTGAATGGCACCCCGGGAGATACGAGCAGTACTTC.

The rearrangement joins TRBV2 to TRBJ2-1; D possibly corresponds to TRBD2 (5 bases). This CDR3 is 12 amino acids long. The V gene's germline CDR1 is SNHLY and CDR2 FYNNEI. CDR3 sequence reads: CSGGESYNEQFF. CDR3 bases: TGTAGCGGAGGAGAGTCCTACAATGAGCAGTTCTTC.

This clone was detected only a few times. The chain links TRBV30 to TRBJ2-1; 8 bases match TRBD1. After removal of 1 base from V and 0 bases from J, the junction contained 17 bases not matched to a gene. CDR3 length: 20 amino acids. Germline assignment: CDR1 GTSNPN and CDR2 SVGIG (reference sequence). In nucleotides, the CDR3 is TGTGCCTGGAGTGGAGGACGGACAGGGACCCCTTCGAGCTCCTACAATGAGCAGTTCTTC. It yields the protein CAWSGGRTGTPSSSYNEQFF.

This chain connects TRBV30 to TRBJ1-2, with 7 nucleotides matching TRBD1. Losses at the gene ends were 0 bases for V and 1 base for J; bases not matched to a gene: 8. The CDR3 is made up of 16 amino acids. The germline CDR1 and CDR2 sequences are GTSNPN and SVGIG (reference sequence). This CDR3 reads CAWSVRRTGFNYGYTF. CDR3 sequence (DNA): TGTGCCTGGAGTGTACGTCGGACAGGATTTAACTATGGCTACACCTTC.